The 7 T cell receptor beta chains below come from one sample, sequenced in a study of blood T cell repertoires in COVID-19 (TCRdb year 2020). Library prep was done by the immunoSEQ multiplex PCR assay. What TCRdb holds here is the immuneACCESS table cut down to in-frame rearrangements. Part of the clones is not present; checked against another copy, under half of the missing clones reflect an unresolved V gene, and the others are unexplained. In this sample the table shows a few hundred thousand clones, around 87% of which occur a single time. The top ten constitute over 2.5% of the sample. Sequencing input: peripheral blood. These receptors all come from a man aged 60 to 75 with acute or convalescent COVID-19.

The chain has TRBV7-3 and TRBJ2-3; 9 bases are shared with TRBD2. Trimming removed 5 bases from V and 2 bases from J; junction bases left unmatched: 5. The CDR3 is 15 amino acids. In germline, CDR1 is SGHTA, CDR2 FQGTGA. CDR3 loop: CASSPRGGNTDTQYF. The DNA of the CDR3 is TGTGCCAGCAGCCCGCGGGGGGGAAACACAGATACGCAGTATTTT.

The chain is built from TRBV20-1 and TRBJ1-3, with TRBD1 matching 10 bases. J lost 4 bases, V lost 4 bases, and 25 bases had no gene match. The CDR3 extends over 21 amino acids. Germline-derived CDR1 and CDR2 are DFQATT and SNEGSKA (reference sequence). In DNA form, the CDR3 reads TGCAGTGCTATTGAAAACCTCGGTCGTGGGAGACAGGGGGCAGCAGGAAACACCATATATTTT. This codes for CSAIENLGRGRQGAAGNTIYF.

The chain links TRBV4-2 to TRBJ2-7; tentative D call: TRBD2 (5 bases). CDR1 LGHNA and CDR2 YNFKEQ come from the germline V gene. V lost 4 bases to trimming and J lost 7 bases, with 14 bases between them. This CDR3 is 13 amino acids long. The CDR3 nucleotides read TGTGCCAGCAGCCCTGGGCCCCGCGGGGAGCAGTACTTC. Translation: CASSPGPRGEQYF.

This chain connects TRBV5-1 to TRBJ2-6; 7 bases agree with TRBD2. CDR1 and CDR2 (germline): SGHRS, YFSETQ. This CDR3 spans 17 amino acids. V was pared by 0 bases and J by 0 bases, with 3 bases of the junction left unmatched. The CDR3 here is CASSLVGGGSGANVLTF. The CDR3 nucleotides read TGCGCCAGCAGCTTGGTCGGCGGGGGCTCTGGGGCCAACGTCCTGACTTTC.

This sequence joins TRBV9 and TRBJ2-4; TRBD1 matches at 8 bases. The CDR3 has 15 amino acids. Germline CDR1 and CDR2: SGDLS and YYNGEE. Unmatched junction bases numbered 4, after V lost 3 bases and J lost 2 bases. CDR3 in DNA: TGTGCCAGCAGCGCACAGGGGGTTACCAAAAACATTCAGTACTTC. This translates into CASSAQGVTKNIQYF.

J is TRBJ2-7 and V is TRBV4-1; 9 bases map to TRBD1. Germline lookup yields CDR1 MGHRA and CDR2 YSYEKL. Unmatched junction bases numbered 4, after V lost 1 base and J lost 6 bases. The CDR3 runs to 14 residues. CDR3 bases: TGCGCCAGCAGCCAAGGGGACAGGGCCCGCGAGCAGTACTTC. As protein: CASSQGDRAREQYF.

This clone was seen a handful of times. The chain couples TRBV6-5 to TRBJ2-3; D is possibly TRBD2 (6 bases). This CDR3 spans 14 amino acids. From germline, CDR1 is MNHEY and CDR2 SVGAGI. V lost 1 base and J lost 8, with 13 bases in between. CDR3 DNA sequence: TGTGCCAGCAGTTACTGGGGGGAGGATGGTACGCAGTATTTT. Translation gives CASSYWGEDGTQYF.